Below, one TCR beta chain is given with its context. The entry originates in a study of shared clonotypes between healthy human individuals. Looked up from germline, CDR1 is SGDLS and CDR2 is YYNGEE. V dropped 3 bases and J dropped 5 bases, with 6 bases sitting between them. This CDR3 has 12 residues. The naive CD8 subset, CD45RO-negative cells positively selected for CCR7, excluded terminally differentiated effector memory CD45RA+ cells. Method: immunoSEQ multiplex PCR; TCRdb's copy keeps in-frame clones and lacks some. This table has around 550,000 clones, around 95% appearing once. The V and J genes are TRBV9 and TRBJ2-1; D gene uncertain. The TCR sequence derives from a woman in her twenties or thirties in good health. The sample comprised naive CD8+ T cells sorted from blood. CDR3 bases: TGTGCCAGCAGCGGGTTAAACAATGAGCAGTTCTTC. Protein product: CASSGLNNEQFF.